Given below is one TCR beta chain in context. Its antigen is currently unknown. The data derive from a study of OX40 agonist ivuxolimab in advanced cancers. Assay used: immunoSEQ multiplex PCR; TCRdb lists only in-frame clones, some missing. The data show 65,000 to 80,000 clones, about 90% seen once. The CDR3 totals 14 residues. Germline CDR1 is SGHRS and CDR2 is YFSETQ. The V gene end was trimmed by 5 bases and the J gene end by 3 bases; junction bases not matched to a gene: 4. Study results and limitations: Blood T cells, both CD4+ and CD8+, expanded clonally by week 6 at 0.1 to 3.0 mg/kg.

V gene TRBV5-1 combines with J gene TRBJ1-3, with 8 bases aligning to TRBD1. The sequence came from an adult with an advanced solid tumor such as melanoma, head and neck, liver or kidney cancer. Source: CD4+ or CD8+ T cells sorted from blood, taken in a trial of the OX40 agonist ivuxolimab. CDR3 nucleotides: TGCGCCAGCAGGCCACAGGGGGGTGGAAACACCATATATTTT. This sequence encodes CASRPQGGGNTIYF.